Reported below is one TCR beta chain. This sample stems from a study of blood T cell repertoires in COVID-19. TCRdb's copy holds only in-frame clones and misses some; the assay was immunoSEQ multiplex PCR. The sample lists about 250,000 clones, 70% to 90% occurring once. The V gene lost 4 bases and the J gene lost 5 bases, with 24 bases spanning the gap. Germline assignment: CDR1 SQVTM and CDR2 ANQGSEA. This CDR3 is built from 17 residues. The sequence came from a woman aged 25 to 45 with COVID-19, enrolled during active disease. The genes are TRBV29-1 and TRBJ2-1, with a possible D match to TRBD2 (5 bases). The sequencing sample was made of peripheral blood. The CDR3 reads CSVGPPPSQLPNNEQFF. DNA for the CDR3: TGCAGCGTTGGTCCCCCTCCTAGCCAGCTGCCCAACAATGAGCAGTTCTTC.